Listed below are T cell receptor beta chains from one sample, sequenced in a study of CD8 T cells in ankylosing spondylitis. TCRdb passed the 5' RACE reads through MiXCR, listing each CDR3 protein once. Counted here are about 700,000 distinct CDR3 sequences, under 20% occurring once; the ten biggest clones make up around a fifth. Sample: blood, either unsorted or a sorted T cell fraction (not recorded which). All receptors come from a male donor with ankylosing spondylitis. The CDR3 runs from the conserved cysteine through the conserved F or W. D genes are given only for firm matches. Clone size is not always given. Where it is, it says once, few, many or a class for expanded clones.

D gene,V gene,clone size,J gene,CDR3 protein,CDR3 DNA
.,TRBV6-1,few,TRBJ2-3,CASKVGGTDTQYF,TGTGCCAGCAAGGTCGGGGGAACAGATACGCAGTATTTT
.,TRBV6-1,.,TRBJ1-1,CASRDGLSNTEAFF,TGTGCCAGCAGAGACGGACTCTCGAACACTGAAGCTTTCTTT
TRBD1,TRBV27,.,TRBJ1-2,CASSFSGTASYGYTF,TGTGCCAGCAGTTTTTCAGGGACAGCTTCCTATGGCTACACCTTC
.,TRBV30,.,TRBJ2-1,CAWREREEQFF,TGTGCCTGGAGGGAACGGGAGGAGCAGTTCTTC
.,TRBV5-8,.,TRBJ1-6,CASSLDSPSPLHF,TGTGCCAGCAGCTTGGACAGCCCTTCACCCCTCCACTTT
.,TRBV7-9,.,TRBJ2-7,CASSRGLSAYEQYF,TGTGCCAGCAGCCGAGGACTGTCCGCCTACGAGCAGTACTTC
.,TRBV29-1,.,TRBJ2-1,CSVVVWGNEQFF,TGCAGCGTTGTTGTCTGGGGCAATGAGCAGTTCTTC
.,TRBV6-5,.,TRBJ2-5,CASSYGGAPNQETQYF,TGTGCCAGCAGTTACGGAGGGGCCCCTAACCAGGAGACCCAGTACTTC
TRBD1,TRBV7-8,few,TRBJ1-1,CASSRLHTGGTEAFF,TGTGCCAGCAGCCGATTACACACAGGGGGCACTGAAGCTTTCTTT
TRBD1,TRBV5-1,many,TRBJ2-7,CASSSSGGGYEQYF,TGCGCCAGCAGCTCCTCAGGGGGTGGCTACGAGCAGTACTTC
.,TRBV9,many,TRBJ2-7,CASSATGSSYEQYF,TGTGCCAGCAGCGCAACAGGGAGCTCCTACGAGCAGTACTTC
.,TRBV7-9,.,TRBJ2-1,CASSLDGLNEQFF,TGTGCCAGCAGCTTAGACGGGCTAAATGAGCAGTTCTTC
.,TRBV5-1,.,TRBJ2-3,CASHRGTDTQYF,TGCGCCAGTCACAGGGGCACAGATACGCAGTATTTT
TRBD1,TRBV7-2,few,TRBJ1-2,CASSLARTGSYGYTF,TGTGCCAGCAGCTTAGCCCGGACAGGCAGCTATGGCTACACCTTC
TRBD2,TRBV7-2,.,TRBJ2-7,CASSVPGLVYEQYF,TGTGCCAGCAGCGTTCCCGGACTAGTTTACGAGCAGTACTTC
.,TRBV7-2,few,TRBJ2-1,CASSLVPGVGNEQFF,TGTGCCAGCAGCTTAGTTCCGGGAGTAGGCAATGAGCAGTTCTTC
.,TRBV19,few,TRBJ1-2,CASSLQTSNYGYTF,TGTGCCAGTAGTCTACAGACTTCTAACTATGGCTACACCTTC
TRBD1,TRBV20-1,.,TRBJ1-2,CSAPTGGYGYGYTF,TGCAGTGCTCCTACAGGGGGCTACGGCTATGGCTACACCTTC
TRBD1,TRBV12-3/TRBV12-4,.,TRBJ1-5,CASSLGRTGGNQPQHF,TGTGCCAGCAGTTTAGGGCGGACAGGGGGGAATCAGCCCCAGCATTTT
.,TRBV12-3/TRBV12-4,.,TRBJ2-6,CASSLAWGNGANVLTF,TGTGCCAGCAGTTTGGCCTGGGGGAATGGGGCCAACGTCCTGACTTTC
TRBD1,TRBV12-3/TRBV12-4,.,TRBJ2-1,CASSPRQGGNEQFF,TGTGCCAGCAGTCCCCGACAGGGGGGAAATGAGCAGTTCTTC
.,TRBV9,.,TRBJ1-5,CASSLPTGPYSNQPQHF,TGTGCCAGCAGCCTACCCACAGGGCCCTATAGCAATCAGCCCCAGCATTTT
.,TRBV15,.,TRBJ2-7,CATSRGGVVSGSSYEQYF,TGTGCCACCAGCAGAGGGGGAGTCGTTTCAGGTAGCTCCTACGAGCAGTACTTC
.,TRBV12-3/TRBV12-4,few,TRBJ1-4,CASSLSGTTNEKLFF,TGTGCCAGCAGTTTATCCGGGACCACTAATGAAAAACTGTTTTTT
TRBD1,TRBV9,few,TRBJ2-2,CASSPVAPRTGAGELFF,TGTGCCAGCAGCCCAGTAGCCCCCCGAACAGGGGCCGGGGAGCTGTTTTTT